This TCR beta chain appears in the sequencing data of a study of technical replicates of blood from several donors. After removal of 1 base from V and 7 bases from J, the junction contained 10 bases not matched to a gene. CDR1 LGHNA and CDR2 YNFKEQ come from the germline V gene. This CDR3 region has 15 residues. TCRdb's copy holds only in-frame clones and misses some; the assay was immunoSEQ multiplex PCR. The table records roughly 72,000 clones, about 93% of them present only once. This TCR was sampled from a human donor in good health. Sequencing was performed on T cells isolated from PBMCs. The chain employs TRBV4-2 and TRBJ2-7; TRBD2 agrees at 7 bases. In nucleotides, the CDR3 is TGTGCCAGCAGCCAAGTCCTCGCGGGAGCATATGAGCAGTACTTC. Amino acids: CASSQVLAGAYEQYF.